Following are 14 T cell receptor beta chains from one sample sequenced in a study of CD8 T cells in Susac syndrome (dated by TCRdb to the late 2010s). Library prep was done by the immunoSEQ multiplex PCR assay. RNA was extracted using the RNeasy kit, and about 0.45 to 1 ug of the RNA was reverse transcribed with random hexamers. In TCRdb, the public reads were trimmed at Q25 with fastp and aligned with MiXCR, with productive beta chains retained. Rows with a matching CDR3 protein are joined into one entry that keeps the most common DNA and genes. Counted in this sample were approximately 120,000 distinct CDR3 sequences; approximately 90% of them appeared once. The ten most abundant clones make up 0.2% to 0.25% of the sample. Material for sequencing was CD8+ T cells from PBMCs. These receptors were collected from a human donor with multiple sclerosis.

The V and J genes are TRBV29-1 and TRBJ2-5; 13 bases match TRBD2. The germline CDR1 and CDR2 sequences are SQVTM and ANQGSEA. V was clipped by 5 bases and J by 5 bases; unmatched bases: 2. The CDR3 length is 13 residues. CDR3 sequence reads: CSVSGLAGETQYF. The DNA for the CDR3 is TGCAGCGTTTCGGGACTAGCGGGGGAGACCCAGTACTTC.

CDR3 coding DNA: TGCGCCAGCAGCCAAGGGTCCGGACGAGAGCAGTACTTC. Protein: CASSQGSGREQYF. The genes are TRBV4-1 and TRBJ2-7; D unresolved. The germline V gene encodes CDR1 MGHRA and CDR2 YSYEKL. The V end was cut by 1 base, the J end by 7 bases, with 11 bases between. CDR3 length: 13 residues.

V usage is TRBV27 and J usage is TRBJ1-2; 9 bases fit TRBD1. Germline V lookup: CDR1 MNHEY, CDR2 SMNVEV (reference sequence). The CDR3 sequence is 14 residues long. The trim removed 2 bases at V and 4 bases at J, leaving 2 bases unmatched. The CDR3 region has the DNA TGTGCCAGCAGTTTACAGGGACAGGGCTATGGCTACACCTTC. Protein: CASSLQGQGYGYTF.

This rearrangement joins TRBV6-5 to TRBJ2-2; tentative D call: TRBD1 (5 bases). V lost 4 bases and J lost 4, with 10 bases in between. In germline, CDR1 is MNHEY, CDR2 SVGAGI. This CDR3 is 14 amino acids long. CDR3 nucleotides: TGTGCCAGCAGTTTGGGGCCGGGCACCGGGGAGCTGTTTTTT. Its protein product is CASSLGPGTGELFF.

The chain joins TRBV15 to TRBJ2-7; D ambiguous. The germline gives CDR1 LNHNV, CDR2 YYDKDF (reference sequence). The CDR3 runs 15 residues. V gave up 0 bases and J gave up 1 base, with 10 bases separating them. The DNA of the CDR3 is TGTGCCACCAGCAGAGACCTGGGCGGATCCTACGAGCAGTACTTC. Translating it yields CATSRDLGGSYEQYF.

The chain joins TRBV7-9 to TRBJ1-1; 9 bases are a match to TRBD1. Germline CDR1 SEHNR, CDR2 FQNEAQ (reference sequence). CDR3 length: 14 residues. The ends lost 5 bases at V and 7 bases at J; junction bases unmatched: 8. The CDR3 nucleotides are TGTGCCAGCAGCGACGGGACAGGGCATAATGAAGCTTTCTTT. Residues: CASSDGTGHNEAFF.

This rearrangement joins TRBV2 to TRBJ2-4; D might be TRBD2 (5 bases). The CDR3 runs 16 residues. Germline values: CDR1 SNHLY, CDR2 FYNNEI. V was pared by 5 bases and J by 0 bases, with 14 bases between. The CDR3 protein is CASSLMGSLAKNIQYF. The CDR3 DNA follows: TGTGCCAGCAGTTTAATGGGGAGTCTAGCCAAAAACATTCAGTACTTC. Full variable domain (rest looked up from reference TRBV2 and TRBJ2-4): EPEVTQTPSHQVTQMGQEVILRCVPISNHLYFYWYRQILGQKVEFLVSFYNNEISEKSEIFDDQFSVERPDGSNFTLKIRSTKLEDSAMYFCASSLMGSLAKNIQYFGAGTRLSVL.

This clonotype has a handful of counts. This rearrangement joins TRBV6-5 to TRBJ1-1, with D possibly matching TRBD1 (5 bases). Trimming left V 2 bases short and J 5 bases short, with 9 bases between. This CDR3 contains 13 residues. Germline-derived CDR1 and CDR2 are MNHEY and SVGAGI. CDR3 DNA: TGTGCCAGCAGTTACCCGGGGGGGACTGAAGCTTTCTTT. Amino acids: CASSYPGGTEAFF.

This rearrangement joins TRBV15 to TRBJ2-1, with TRBD2 matching over 7 bases. CDR3 size: 15 residues. Trimming removed 1 base from V and 6 bases from J; junction bases left unmatched: 6. CDR1 and CDR2 from the germline V gene are LNHNV and YYDKDF (reference sequence). The CDR3 here is CATSRVRLAGNEQFF. For the CDR3, the DNA is TGTGCCACCAGCAGAGTACGACTAGCTGGCAATGAGCAGTTCTTC.

The CDR3 DNA reads as TGTGCCACCGAATGGTCGGGAAACTATGGCTACACCTTC. This codes for CATEWSGNYGYTF. This chain joins TRBV19 and TRBJ1-2; D is unclear. The CDR3 consists of 13 residues. Germline V CDR1 and CDR2: LNHDA, SQIVND (reference sequence). Trimming removed 10 bases at V and 2 bases at J, with 14 bases between.

The chain joins TRBV13 to TRBJ2-5; a possible D gene is TRBD2 (6 bases). Trimming took 5 bases from V and 4 from J, leaving 14 bases between them. The CDR3 sequence is 14 residues long. CDR1 is PRHDT and CDR2 is FYEKMQ in the germline V gene (reference sequence). This chain's CDR3 is CASSGGTWGETQYF. The CDR3 DNA follows: TGTGCCAGCAGCGGGGGGACTTGGGGAGAGACCCAGTACTTC.

V is TRBV27 and J is TRBJ2-1; the D gene is possibly TRBD2 (6 bases). The CDR3 runs 14 residues. CDR1 is MNHEY and CDR2 is SMNVEV in the germline V gene (reference sequence). Trimming pared 6 bases from V and 6 bases from J, leaving 15 bases between. CDR3 amino acids: CASSLRDSGNEQFF. The CDR3, as DNA: TGTGCCAGCAGCCTCCGGGACTCGGGCAATGAGCAGTTCTTC.

In the case of this clonotype: At one end the junction does not follow the germline gene, possibly because of a read error. This chain links TRBV6-5 with TRBJ2-5; 16 bases line up with TRBD2. Looked up from germline, CDR1 is MNHEY and CDR2 is SVGAGI. The CDR3 runs 19 residues. CDR3 bases: TGTGTCAGCAGTTACTCTCCGGGACTAGCGGGAGGGCCTGGGGAGACCCAGTACTTC. It yields the protein CVSSYSPGLAGGPGETQYF.

The genes are TRBV23-1 and TRBJ1-2; D uncertain. TRBV23-1 is designated an ORF whose function remains uncertain. CDR3 length: 16 amino acids. V dropped 2 bases and J dropped 8 bases, with 21 bases sitting between them. CDR3 loop: CASSQASKGTPLGYTF. The CDR3 nucleotides read TGCGCCAGCAGTCAAGCTTCGAAGGGTACACCTCTGGGCTACACCTTC.